This entry features one TCR beta chain sequence. The record originates from a study of shared clonotypes between healthy human individuals. This CDR3 has 14 amino acids. In germline, CDR1 is SGHAT, CDR2 FQNNGV. V lost 1 base and J 6 bases, leaving 12 bases between the germline ends. TCRdb's copy holds only in-frame clones and misses some; the assay was immunoSEQ multiplex PCR. The sample has some 1 million clones; approximately 72% are singletons. Sequencing input: memory CD4+ T cells sorted from blood. Subset noted: CD45RA-negative fraction. The V call is TRBV11-2, the J call TRBJ1-1; D unresolved. The TCR comes from a man between 18 and 29 years old in good health. The CDR3 loop reads CASSLGSGVAEAFF. In DNA form, the CDR3 reads TGTGCCAGCAGCTTAGGTTCTGGGGTGGCTGAAGCTTTCTTT.